This is a list of T cell receptor beta chains from one sample in a study of blood T cell repertoires in COVID-19. TCRdb keeps only in-frame clones here, not all; method: immunoSEQ multiplex PCR. The sample gives tens of thousands of clones, 90% of which show up once; 1% is in the top ten. Sequenced material: peripheral blood. These receptors all stem from a woman between 45 and 60 years old in a cohort sampled during active COVID-19. Both conserved end residues are part of each CDR3. D genes are given only for firm matches. Size is stated for part of the rows, as once, few or many counts, or as a class when the clone is expanded.

J: TRBJ1-1; size: .; D: .; V: TRBV19; DNA: TGTGCCAGTAGTACAGGGAACACTGAAGCTTTCTTT; CDR3: CASSTGNTEAFF
J: TRBJ2-3; size: .; D: .; V: TRBV3-1/TRBV3-2; DNA: TGTGCCAGCAGCCAAGCTACAGATACGCAGTATTTT; CDR3: CASSQATDTQYF
J: TRBJ2-5; size: .; D: TRBD1; V: TRBV24-1; DNA: TGTGCCACCAGTGATTCGTCGACAGGGGGGCAAGAGACCCAGTACTTC; CDR3: CATSDSSTGGQETQYF
J: TRBJ2-7; size: .; D: .; V: TRBV6-5; DNA: TGTGCCAGCTTCCGGGAACCCTACGAGCAGTACTTC; CDR3: CASFREPYEQYF
J: TRBJ1-5; size: .; D: TRBD1; V: TRBV28; DNA: TGTGCCAGCACCCTGGACAGGCCACATCAGCCCCAGCATTTT; CDR3: CASTLDRPHQPQHF
J: TRBJ2-5; size: .; D: TRBD1; V: TRBV5-1; DNA: TGCGCCAGCAGCATGGGACAGGGGGTGGGAGAGACCCAGTACTTC; CDR3: CASSMGQGVGETQYF
J: TRBJ2-5; size: once; D: TRBD2; V: TRBV29-1; DNA: TGCAGCGTTGGCCTTGGGACTAGCGGGAGGGAGACCCAGTACTTC; CDR3: CSVGLGTSGRETQYF
J: TRBJ1-5; size: .; D: .; V: TRBV21-1; DNA: TGTGCCAGCAGCCCACGCCGAGGTAACAGGCCCCTCGGCAGCAATCAGCCCCAGCATTTT; CDR3: CASSPRRGNRPLGSNQPQHF
J: TRBJ2-1; size: .; D: TRBD1; V: TRBV18; DNA: TGTGCCAGCTCACCAATGGAGGGGACAGGGTACAATGAGCAGTTCTTC; CDR3: CASSPMEGTGYNEQFF
J: TRBJ2-2; size: .; D: TRBD2; V: TRBV5-1; DNA: TGCGCCAGCAGCTTGGGACTAGCGGCTTACACCGGGGAGCTGTTTTTT; CDR3: CASSLGLAAYTGELFF
J: TRBJ1-4; size: few; D: .; V: TRBV29-1; DNA: TGCAGCGTTGAAGTCCGGGTAGACGGAATTAATGAAAAACTGTTTTTT; CDR3: CSVEVRVDGINEKLFF
J: TRBJ2-3; size: .; D: .; V: TRBV5-6; DNA: TGTGCCAGCAGCTCTACTAGCACAGATACGCAGTATTTT; CDR3: CASSSTSTDTQYF
J: TRBJ2-2; size: .; D: .; V: TRBV10-1; DNA: TGCGCCAGCAGCAACCTGGGCTTAGCGACCCGGAGGGGGAACACCGGGGAGCTGTTTTTT; CDR3: CASSNLGLATRRGNTGELFF
J: TRBJ1-4; size: .; D: .; V: TRBV28; DNA: TGTGCCAGCAGTTTACCCCAAGGGGGGGCGGGAGAAAAACTGTTTTTT; CDR3: CASSLPQGGAGEKLFF
J: TRBJ2-3; size: .; D: TRBD1; V: TRBV6-5; DNA: TGTGCCAGCCGACAGGGACACAATCCAGATACGCAGTATTTT; CDR3: CASRQGHNPDTQYF